This is a list of T cell receptor beta chains from one sample in a study of CD8+ T cells in alopecia areata. Profiled with immunoSEQ multiplex PCR; TCRdb holds only in-frame clones, not every one. The sample lists some 170,000 clones; 59% were seen once. Here the sequenced sample was CD4+ T cells sorted from blood, taken at week 0. The receptors originated from a human donor with alopecia areata. Each CDR3 is given with its conserved first and last residue. The D gene is left open where the match is weak. Where a row states a size, it is once, few, many or the class of an expanded clone; other rows omit it.

V	length	size	J	D	DNA	CDR3
TRBV2	15	once	TRBJ2-4	TRBD1	TGTGCCAGCAGCGGGGACAGACTAGCCAAAAACATTCAGTACTTC	CASSGDRLAKNIQYF
TRBV2	14	NA	TRBJ1-2	NA	TGTGCCAGCAGTGAGCCCCGGGGCCCCTATGGCTACACCTTC	CASSEPRGPYGYTF
TRBV14	15	NA	TRBJ1-2	NA	TGTGCCAGCAGCCGTAGCGGAGGCCAAAGCTATGGCTACACCTTC	CASSRSGGQSYGYTF
TRBV28	14	NA	TRBJ1-2	NA	TGTGCCAGCAGTTTCGGCGTGGCTAACTATGGCTACACCTTC	CASSFGVANYGYTF
TRBV29-1	14	NA	TRBJ1-5	NA	TGCAGCGTAGACTCGGGGGGCGCGGGTCAGCCCCAGCATTTT	CSVDSGGAGQPQHF
TRBV30	14	NA	TRBJ1-2	TRBD1	TGTGCCTGGGGCAGACAGGGGGCGGACTATGGCTACACCTTC	CAWGRQGADYGYTF
TRBV29-1	13	NA	TRBJ2-7	TRBD1	TGCAGCGTTGGAGAGGGACAGAGCTACGAGCAGTACTTC	CSVGEGQSYEQYF
TRBV7-2	14	NA	TRBJ2-2	NA	TGTGCCAGCAGCCGGGACTTCAGCACCGGGGAGCTGTTTTTT	CASSRDFSTGELFF
TRBV25-1	15	NA	TRBJ1-1	TRBD1	TGTGCCAGCAGTATCCAAGGACAGGGGATCACTGAAGCTTTCTTT	CASSIQGQGITEAFF
TRBV10-3	13	few	TRBJ1-6	NA	TGTGCCATCAGTGAGTCGGAGAGGTCACCCCTCCACTTT	CAISESERSPLHF
TRBV7-9	13	few	TRBJ1-6	NA	TGTGCCAGCAGCTTACCTCCCCCATCACCCCTCCACTTT	CASSLPPPSPLHF
TRBV7-6	16	NA	TRBJ1-1	NA	TGTGCCAGCAGCCCGCAACAGGGAGAATTGAACACTGAAGCTTTCTTT	CASSPQQGELNTEAFF
TRBV29-1	15	few	TRBJ2-5	TRBD2	TGCAGCGTTGAAGAGGGCGGGAGTCCCCAAGAGACCCAGTACTTC	CSVEEGGSPQETQYF
TRBV2	14	few	TRBJ1-1	NA	TGTGCCAGCAGTGTGGACCGCTCGAACACTGAAGCTTTCTTT	CASSVDRSNTEAFF
TRBV29-1	14	few	TRBJ2-6	NA	TGCAGCGTTGTCTTTAGCTCTGGGGCCAACGTCCTGACTTTC	CSVVFSSGANVLTF
TRBV7-9	15	NA	TRBJ1-6	NA	TGTGCCAGCAGCTTAGGGACGACAGATAATTCACCCCTCCACTTT	CASSLGTTDNSPLHF
TRBV4-1	16	NA	TRBJ2-7	NA	TGCGCCAGCAGTCAAGATCCCCCCCAGGGCACCTACGAGCAGTACTTC	CASSQDPPQGTYEQYF
TRBV29-1	13	NA	TRBJ2-4	NA	TGCAGCGTTGTCGGTAGGGCCATAAACATTCAGTACTTC	CSVVGRAINIQYF
TRBV5-1	14	few	TRBJ2-3	NA	TGCGCCAGCAGCTTACGGCAGGGCACAGATACGCAGTATTTT	CASSLRQGTDTQYF
TRBV7-6	16	NA	TRBJ1-3	TRBD1	TGTGCCAGCAGCTCAGGCCCAGGGGGCGCTGGAAACACCATATATTTT	CASSSGPGGAGNTIYF
TRBV30	11	NA	TRBJ1-2	NA	TGTGCCTGGGGACGTTCAGAAGGCTACACCTTC	CAWGRSEGYTF
TRBV30	11	NA	TRBJ2-6	NA	TGTGCCTGGGGACTGGCCAACGTCCTGACTTTC	CAWGLANVLTF
TRBV15	12	NA	TRBJ2-3	NA	TGTGCCACCAGCAGAGATTGGGATACGCAGTATTTT	CATSRDWDTQYF
TRBV9	16	NA	TRBJ1-5	TRBD1	TGTGCCAGCAGCAAAACTGCGGACAGGGCGAGTCAGCCCCAGCATTTT	CASSKTADRASQPQHF
TRBV29-1	14	NA	TRBJ2-5	NA	TGCAGCGTTCTACCTCAGGGGTTGGGAGAGACCCAGTACTTC	CSVLPQGLGETQYF
TRBV6-5	11	NA	TRBJ1-2	TRBD1	TGTGCCAGCAGTAACGGACAGGGGCCCACCTTC	CASSNGQGPTF
TRBV12-5	17	NA	TRBJ2-5	NA	TGTGCTAGTGGTTTGGTAGTAGCCTCAACGTACCAAGAGACCCAGTACTTC	CASGLVVASTYQETQYF
TRBV25-1	13	many	TRBJ1-1	NA	TGTGCCAGCACTAACAGCCTGAACACTGAAGCTTTCTTT	CASTNSLNTEAFF
TRBV30	13	NA	TRBJ1-1	TRBD1	TGTGCCTGGACTAGGACAGGGAACACTGAAGCTTTCTTT	CAWTRTGNTEAFF
TRBV30	15	few	TRBJ2-5	NA	TGTGCCTGGAGTGAGCGGCGAGAGCAGCAAGAGACCCAGTACTTC	CAWSERREQQETQYF
TRBV7-6	13	NA	TRBJ1-2	TRBD1	TGTGCCAGCAGCTTAGGACAGGGAACTGGCTACACCTTC	CASSLGQGTGYTF
TRBV6-1	14	NA	TRBJ1-5	TRBD1	TGTGCCAGCAGTCGTGGGACAGGCAATCAGCCCCAGCATTTT	CASSRGTGNQPQHF
TRBV18	13	few	TRBJ1-1	TRBD1	TGTGCCAGCTCCTTACAGGGGGCGACTGAAGCTTTCTTT	CASSLQGATEAFF
TRBV5-1	17	NA	TRBJ2-2	NA	TGCGCCAGCAGTTCTTGGACTGGCTTCTCGAACACCGGGGAGCTGTTTTTT	CASSSWTGFSNTGELFF
TRBV30	16	NA	TRBJ1-5	NA	TGTGCCTGGAAAAGGCCATTTAGCGGTAGCAATCAGCCCCAGCATTTT	CAWKRPFSGSNQPQHF
TRBV14	17	NA	TRBJ1-5	TRBD1	TGTGCCAGCAGCTTAAACCGGGACAGGGCGAGCAATCAGCCCCAGCATTTT	CASSLNRDRASNQPQHF
TRBV5-1	14	NA	TRBJ2-7	TRBD2	TGCGCCAGCTCTAGCGGGGCTCACTCCTACGAGCAGTACTTC	CASSSGAHSYEQYF
TRBV18	14	few	TRBJ2-2	NA	TGTGCCAGCTCACCACCGGAAACAACCGGGGAGCTGTTTTTT	CASSPPETTGELFF
TRBV6-1	15	NA	TRBJ1-2	TRBD1	TGTGCCAGCAGCGCTCCGGGACAGGGGAACTATGGCTACACCTTC	CASSAPGQGNYGYTF
TRBV29-1	14	NA	TRBJ2-1	NA	TGCAGCGTTGTGGGCGGCGGGGTTTACAATGAGCAGTTCTTC	CSVVGGGVYNEQFF
TRBV7-8	17	NA	TRBJ2-6	NA	TGTGCCAGCAGCTTAGATCCAGGACGATCTGGGGCCAACGTCCTGACTTTC	CASSLDPGRSGANVLTF
TRBV2	11	many	TRBJ2-6	NA	TGTGCCAGCTCCCCGGCCAACGTCCTGACTTTC	CASSPANVLTF
TRBV29-1	12	once	TRBJ1-5	NA	TGCAGCGTTGGGACGGAGAATCAGCCCCAGCATTTT	CSVGTENQPQHF
TRBV6-6	15	NA	TRBJ1-5	NA	TGTGCCAGCAGTTACTCCACAGTTAGCAATCAGCCCCAGCATTTT	CASSYSTVSNQPQHF
TRBV5-1	12	NA	TRBJ2-7	NA	TGCGCCAGCAGCTTGGCCGGCAACGAGCAGTACTTC	CASSLAGNEQYF
TRBV5-6	11	few	TRBJ2-5	NA	TGTGCCAGCAAAGGGGAGGAGACCCAGTACTTC	CASKGEETQYF
TRBV30	13	few	TRBJ2-5	TRBD2	TGTGCCTGGAGGGGAACTAGCGGACAGACCCAGTACTTC	CAWRGTSGQTQYF
TRBV27	16	many	TRBJ2-5	NA	TGTGCCAGCAGTTCCCGCCGCGACTCCCTCCAAGAGACCCAGTACTTC	CASSSRRDSLQETQYF
TRBV29-1	14	NA	TRBJ1-2	NA	TGCAGCGTTAGAGGAGCAGATCGTAACTATGGCTACACCTTC	CSVRGADRNYGYTF
TRBV7-9	15	few	TRBJ1-2	TRBD1	TGTGCCAGCAGCTCATCGGGACAGGGGGCGGGTGGCTACACCTTC	CASSSSGQGAGGYTF
TRBV5-1	12	NA	TRBJ2-7	NA	TGCGCCAGCAGCTCCCCATCCGACGAGCAGTACTTC	CASSSPSDEQYF
TRBV10-3	14	NA	TRBJ2-7	TRBD1	TGTGCCATCAGTGGGACAGGGGCGGTGGACGAGCAGTACTTC	CAISGTGAVDEQYF
TRBV10-3	13	NA	TRBJ2-5	TRBD1	TGTGCCATCGGGACAGGGCCAAAAGAGACCCAGTACTTC	CAIGTGPKETQYF
TRBV6-4	14	NA	TRBJ1-2	NA	TGTGCCAGCAGTGTACAGGGCCCTGACTATGGCTACACCTTC	CASSVQGPDYGYTF
TRBV11-3	15	few	TRBJ1-6	TRBD1	TGTGCCAGCAGCCATGCACTCCAGGGGGATTCACCCCTCCACTTT	CASSHALQGDSPLHF
TRBV4-2	14	few	TRBJ2-7	NA	TGTGCCAGCAGCCAAGATCTCGCAGCCTACGAGCAGTACTTC	CASSQDLAAYEQYF
TRBV30	15	NA	TRBJ1-5	NA	TGTGCCTGGTCACTGCCAGACAGGCGCAATCAGCCCCAGCATTTT	CAWSLPDRRNQPQHF
TRBV7-8	14	NA	TRBJ2-7	NA	TGTGCCAGCAGCTTAGTGTTCTACTCCTACGAGCAGTACTTC	CASSLVFYSYEQYF
TRBV2	14	many	TRBJ1-4	TRBD1	TGTGCCAGCAGCCACAGGGGAGCATTCGAAAAACTGTTTTTT	CASSHRGAFEKLFF